This T cell receptor (beta chain) originates from a study of T cell responses to AZD1222 COVID-19 vaccine. About the study: Pooling covered second doses at about 4 or about 12 weeks. Points from the study as a whole: At baseline, just a handful of AZD1222 recipients tested seropositive. White British donors predominated, females outnumbered males, and clonal diversity was possibly underestimated.

Details on this clone: Its antigen is unidentified.

Using immunoSEQ multiplex PCR, the repertoire was profiled, and TCRdb retains in-frame clones only, with some absent. The sample lists around 180,000 clones, less than 95% occurring once. V trimming: 3 bases; J trimming: 7 bases; junction bases outside the gene matches: 5. This CDR3 is built from 13 residues. Germline CDR1 MGHRA, CDR2 YSYEKL. This specimen consisted of peripheral blood, obtained on day 0 of AZD1222 vaccination. The clonotype originates from an adult in good health. V usage is TRBV4-1 and J usage is TRBJ2-7; 8 nucleotides agree with TRBD1. DNA of the CDR3: TGCGCCAGCAGCCACGGGACAGGCCGGGAGCAGTACTTC. Translating it yields CASSHGTGREQYF.